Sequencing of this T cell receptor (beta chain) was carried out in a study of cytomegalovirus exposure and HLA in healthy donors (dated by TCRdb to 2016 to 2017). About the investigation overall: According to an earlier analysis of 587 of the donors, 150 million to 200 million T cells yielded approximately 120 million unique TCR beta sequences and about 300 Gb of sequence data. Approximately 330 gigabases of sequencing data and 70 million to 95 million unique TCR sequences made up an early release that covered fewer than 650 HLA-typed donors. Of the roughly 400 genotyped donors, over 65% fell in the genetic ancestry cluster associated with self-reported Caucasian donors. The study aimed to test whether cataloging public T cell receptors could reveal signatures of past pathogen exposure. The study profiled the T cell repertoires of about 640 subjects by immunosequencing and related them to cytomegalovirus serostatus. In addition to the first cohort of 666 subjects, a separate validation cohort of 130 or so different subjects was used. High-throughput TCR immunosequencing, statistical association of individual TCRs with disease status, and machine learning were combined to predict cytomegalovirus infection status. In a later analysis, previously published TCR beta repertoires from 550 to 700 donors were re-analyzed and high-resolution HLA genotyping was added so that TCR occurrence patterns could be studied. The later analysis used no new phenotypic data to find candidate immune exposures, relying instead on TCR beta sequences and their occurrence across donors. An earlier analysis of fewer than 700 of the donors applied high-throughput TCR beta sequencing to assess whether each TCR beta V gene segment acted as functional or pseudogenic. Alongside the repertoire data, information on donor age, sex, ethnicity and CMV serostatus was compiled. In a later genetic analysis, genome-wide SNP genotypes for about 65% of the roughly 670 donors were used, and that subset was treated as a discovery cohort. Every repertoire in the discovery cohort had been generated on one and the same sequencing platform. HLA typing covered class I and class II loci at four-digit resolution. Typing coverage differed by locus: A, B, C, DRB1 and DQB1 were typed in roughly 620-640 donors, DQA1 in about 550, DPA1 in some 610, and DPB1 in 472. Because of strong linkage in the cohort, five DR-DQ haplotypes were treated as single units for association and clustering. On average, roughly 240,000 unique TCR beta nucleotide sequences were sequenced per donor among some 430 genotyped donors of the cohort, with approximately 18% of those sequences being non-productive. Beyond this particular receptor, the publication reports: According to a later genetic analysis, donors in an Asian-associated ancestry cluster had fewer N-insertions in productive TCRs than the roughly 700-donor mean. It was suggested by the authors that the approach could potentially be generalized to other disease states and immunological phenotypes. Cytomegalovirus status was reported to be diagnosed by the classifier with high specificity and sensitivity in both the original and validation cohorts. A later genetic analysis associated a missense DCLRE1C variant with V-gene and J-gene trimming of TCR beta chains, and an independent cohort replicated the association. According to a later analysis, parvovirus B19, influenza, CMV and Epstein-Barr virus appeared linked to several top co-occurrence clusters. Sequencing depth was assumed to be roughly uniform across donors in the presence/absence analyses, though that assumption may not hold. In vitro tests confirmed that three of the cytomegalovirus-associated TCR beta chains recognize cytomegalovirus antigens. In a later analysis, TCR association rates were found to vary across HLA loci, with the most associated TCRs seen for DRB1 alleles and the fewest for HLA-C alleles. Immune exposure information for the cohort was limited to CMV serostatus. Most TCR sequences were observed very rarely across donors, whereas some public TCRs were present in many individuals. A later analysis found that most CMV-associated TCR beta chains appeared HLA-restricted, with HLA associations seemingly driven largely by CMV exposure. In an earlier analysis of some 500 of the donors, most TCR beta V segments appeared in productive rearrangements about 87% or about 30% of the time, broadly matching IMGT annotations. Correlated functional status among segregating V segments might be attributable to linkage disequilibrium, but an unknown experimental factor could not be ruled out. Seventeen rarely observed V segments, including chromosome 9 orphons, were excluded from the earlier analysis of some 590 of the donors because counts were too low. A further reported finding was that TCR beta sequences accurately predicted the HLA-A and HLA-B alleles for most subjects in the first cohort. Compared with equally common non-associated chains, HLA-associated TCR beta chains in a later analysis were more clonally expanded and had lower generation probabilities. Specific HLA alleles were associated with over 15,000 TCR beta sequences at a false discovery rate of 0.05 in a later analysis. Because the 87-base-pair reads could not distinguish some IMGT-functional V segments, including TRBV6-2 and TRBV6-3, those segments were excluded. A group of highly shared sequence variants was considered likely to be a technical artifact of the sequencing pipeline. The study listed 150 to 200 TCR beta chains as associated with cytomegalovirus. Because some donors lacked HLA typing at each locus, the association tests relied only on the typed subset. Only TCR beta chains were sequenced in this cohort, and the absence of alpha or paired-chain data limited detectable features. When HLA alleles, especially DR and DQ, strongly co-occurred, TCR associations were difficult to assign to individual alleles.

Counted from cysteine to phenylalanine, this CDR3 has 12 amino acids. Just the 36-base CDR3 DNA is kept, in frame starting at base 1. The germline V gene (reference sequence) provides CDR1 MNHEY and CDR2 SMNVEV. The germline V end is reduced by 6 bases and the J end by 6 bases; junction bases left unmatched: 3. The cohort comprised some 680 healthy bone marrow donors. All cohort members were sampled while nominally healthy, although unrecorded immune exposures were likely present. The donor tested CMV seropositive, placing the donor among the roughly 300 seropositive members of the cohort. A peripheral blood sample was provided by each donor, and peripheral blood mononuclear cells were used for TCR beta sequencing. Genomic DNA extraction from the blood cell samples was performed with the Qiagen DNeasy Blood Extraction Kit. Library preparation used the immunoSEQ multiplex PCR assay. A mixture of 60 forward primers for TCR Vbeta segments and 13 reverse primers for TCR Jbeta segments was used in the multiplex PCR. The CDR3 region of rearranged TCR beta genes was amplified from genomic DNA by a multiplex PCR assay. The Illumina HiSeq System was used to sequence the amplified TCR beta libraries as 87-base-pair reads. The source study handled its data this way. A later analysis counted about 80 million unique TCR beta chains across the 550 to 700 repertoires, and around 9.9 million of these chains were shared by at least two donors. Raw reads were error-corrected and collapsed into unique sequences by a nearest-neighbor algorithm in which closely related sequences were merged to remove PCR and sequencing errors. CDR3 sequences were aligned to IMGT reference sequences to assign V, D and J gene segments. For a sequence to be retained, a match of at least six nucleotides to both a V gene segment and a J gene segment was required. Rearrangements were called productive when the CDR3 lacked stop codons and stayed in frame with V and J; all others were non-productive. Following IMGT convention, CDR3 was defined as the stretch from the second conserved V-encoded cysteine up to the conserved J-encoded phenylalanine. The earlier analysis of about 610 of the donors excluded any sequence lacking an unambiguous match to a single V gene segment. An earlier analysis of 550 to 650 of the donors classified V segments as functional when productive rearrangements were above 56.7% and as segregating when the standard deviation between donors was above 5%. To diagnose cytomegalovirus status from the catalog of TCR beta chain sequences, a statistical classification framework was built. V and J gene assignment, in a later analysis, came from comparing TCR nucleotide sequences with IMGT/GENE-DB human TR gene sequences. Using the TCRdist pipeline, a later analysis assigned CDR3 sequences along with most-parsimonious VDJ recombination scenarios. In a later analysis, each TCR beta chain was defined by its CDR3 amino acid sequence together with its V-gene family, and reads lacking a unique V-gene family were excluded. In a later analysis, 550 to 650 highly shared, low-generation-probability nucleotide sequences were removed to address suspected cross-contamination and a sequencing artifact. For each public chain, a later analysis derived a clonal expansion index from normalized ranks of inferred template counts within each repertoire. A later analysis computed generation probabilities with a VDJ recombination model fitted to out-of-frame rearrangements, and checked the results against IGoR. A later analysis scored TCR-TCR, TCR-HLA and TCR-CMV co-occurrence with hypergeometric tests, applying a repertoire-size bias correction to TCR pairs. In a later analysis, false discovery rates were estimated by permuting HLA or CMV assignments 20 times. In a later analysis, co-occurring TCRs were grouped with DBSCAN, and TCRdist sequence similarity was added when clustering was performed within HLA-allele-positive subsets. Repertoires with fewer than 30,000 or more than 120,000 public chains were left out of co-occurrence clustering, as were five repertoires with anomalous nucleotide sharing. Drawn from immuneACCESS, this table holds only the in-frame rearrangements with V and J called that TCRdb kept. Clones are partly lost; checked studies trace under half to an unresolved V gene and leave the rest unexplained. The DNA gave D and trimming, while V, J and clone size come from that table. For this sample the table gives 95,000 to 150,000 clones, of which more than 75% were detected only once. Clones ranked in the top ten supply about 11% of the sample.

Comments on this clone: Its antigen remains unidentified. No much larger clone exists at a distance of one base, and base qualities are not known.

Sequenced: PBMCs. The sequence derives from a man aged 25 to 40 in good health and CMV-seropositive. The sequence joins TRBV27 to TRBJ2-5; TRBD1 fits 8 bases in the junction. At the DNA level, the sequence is TGTGCCAGCAGCCGGGACAGGAAGACCCAGTACTTC. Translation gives CASSRDRKTQYF.